A single sample gave rise to the 18 T cell receptor beta chains below, sequenced in a study of technical replicates of blood from a few donors. The method was immunoSEQ multiplex PCR; TCRdb's version includes in-frame clones alone and lacks a portion of them. This sample carries about 73,000 clones, more than 85% of them seen once, and the ten largest clones take about 4.7%. The sequenced material came from PBMCs. These receptors all stem from a human donor in good health. Some clones in this sample may be carry-over from other donors' samples.

The chain is built from TRBV7-3 and TRBJ2-3; TRBD1 is a possible D gene (6 bases). Trimming stripped 5 bases from V and 1 base from J, with 19 bases between. The CDR3 sequence is 17 residues long. Germline-derived CDR1 and CDR2 are SGHTA and FQGTGA. The CDR3 here is CASSPQRGGGRTDTQYF. The CDR3, as DNA: TGTGCCAGCAGCCCCCAGCGTGGGGGCGGACGCACAGATACGCAGTATTTT.

This chain links TRBV5-8 with TRBJ1-5; D not resolved. Germline values: CDR1 SGHTS, CDR2 YDEGEE. Trimming pared 0 bases from V and 0 bases from J, leaving 7 bases between. CDR3 length equals 15 residues. Written as DNA, the CDR3 is TGTGCCAGCAGCTTGGGAGAATCTAGCAATCAGCCCCAGCATTTT. Its translation: CASSLGESSNQPQHF. The full variable domain, rest sourced from reference TRBV5-8 and TRBJ1-5, is EAGVTQSPTHLIKTRGQQATLRCSPISGHTSVYWYQQALGLGLQFLLWYDEGEERNRGNFPPRFSGRQFPNYSSELNVNALELEDSALYLCASSLGESSNQPQHFGDGTRLSIL.

This chain connects TRBV4-1 to TRBJ1-6; unclear D gene. The CDR3 has 15 residues. Trimming shortened V by 0 bases and J by 7 bases, and 10 bases separated the two germline ends. From germline, CDR1 is MGHRA and CDR2 YSYEKL. CDR3 in amino acids: CASSQDTSLNSPLHF. The CDR3 coding sequence is TGCGCCAGCAGCCAAGATACATCCCTGAATTCACCCCTCCACTTT.

The J gene is TRBJ2-5, the V gene TRBV10-3, with 11 bases lining up with TRBD2. Germline loops: CDR1 ENHRY, CDR2 SYGVKD. V dropped 2 bases and J dropped 3; count of bases not matched to a gene: 2. This CDR3 is built from 15 residues. In DNA form, the CDR3 reads TGTGCCATCAGTGAGCTGACTAGCGGGAAAGAGACCCAGTACTTC. It encodes CAISELTSGKETQYF.

The chain couples TRBV5-1 to TRBJ1-4; D perhaps matches TRBD1 (5 bases). The germline CDR1 and CDR2 sequences are SGHRS and YFSETQ. The V and J ends lost 3 bases and 7 bases respectively, with 16 bases between them. The CDR3 runs to 15 residues. The CDR3 region is CASSSGGAKGEKLFF. For the CDR3, the DNA is TGCGCCAGCAGCTCCGGAGGGGCGAAGGGTGAAAAACTGTTTTTT.

The J gene is TRBJ2-3, the V gene TRBV18; TRBD1 matches at 8 bases. V gave up 4 bases and J gave up 4 bases; unmatched junction bases: 4. The CDR3 loop spans 14 amino acids. CDR1 is KGHSH and CDR2 is LQKENI in the germline V gene. The CDR3 DNA is TGTGCCAGCTCACAGGGACAGGTACCAGATACGCAGTATTTT. The encoded protein is CASSQGQVPDTQYF.

The genes are TRBV6-5 and TRBJ1-1; no reliable D call. Germline CDR1 is MNHEY and CDR2 is SVGAGI. V gave up 6 bases and J gave up 0 bases, with 8 bases separating them. The CDR3 contains 13 residues. The CDR3 nucleotides are TGTGCCAGCAGGCGAAGCATGAACACTGAAGCTTTCTTT. Protein product: CASRRSMNTEAFF.

The J gene is TRBJ2-5, the V gene TRBV7-8, with 11 bases that match TRBD2. Germline CDR1 reads SGHVS; CDR2 reads FQNEAQ. The ends lost 0 bases at V and 6 bases at J; junction bases unmatched: 6. The CDR3 is 16 residues long. The CDR3 region is CASSLASGGGSKTQYF. DNA for the CDR3: TGTGCCAGCAGCTTAGCTAGCGGGGGGGGATCAAAGACCCAGTACTTC. Supplemented by reference TRBV7-8 and TRBJ2-5, the full variable domain reads GAGVSQSPRYKVAKRGQDVALRCDPISGHVSLFWYQQALGQGPEFLTYFQNEAQLDKSGLPSDRFFAERPEGSVSTLKIQRTQQEDSAVYLCASSLASGGGSKTQYFGPGTRLLVL.

The chain recombines TRBV6-5 with TRBJ2-7, with a weak D call TRBD2 (6 bases). CDR1 and CDR2 from the germline V gene are MNHEY and SVGAGI. Trimming shortened V by 0 bases and J by 3 bases, and 15 bases separated the two germline ends. The CDR3 is 16 residues long. As DNA, the CDR3 is TGTGCCAGCAGTTACTCTACGGGGGACGGCTACTACGAGCAGTACTTC. It codes for CASSYSTGDGYYEQYF.

The rearrangement links TRBV6-5 to TRBJ2-1; TRBD2 agrees at 8 bases. The CDR3 spans 12 residues. Germline assignment: CDR1 MNHEY and CDR2 SVGAGI. With V trimmed by 7 bases and J by 6 bases, 2 bases remained unmatched. Here the CDR3 DNA reads TGTGCCAGCATAGGGACTAGCAATGAGCAGTTCTTC. Protein sequence: CASIGTSNEQFF.

This chain connects TRBV5-8 to TRBJ1-5; a possible D gene is TRBD1 (6 bases). This CDR3 is built from 14 residues. The V gene lost 5 bases and the J gene lost 3 bases, with 12 bases spanning the gap. The germline V gene encodes CDR1 SGHTS and CDR2 YDEGEE. CDR3 coding DNA: TGTGCCAGCAGTTCCGGACAGCCCAATCAGCCCCAGCATTTT. Protein sequence: CASSSGQPNQPQHF.

This clone was counted only a few times. J is TRBJ2-1 and V is TRBV9; 8 nucleotides match TRBD1. The CDR3 covers 16 residues. V lost 3 bases and J lost 5; bases outside the gene matches: 10. Germline loops: CDR1 SGDLS, CDR2 YYNGEE. The CDR3 DNA reads as TGTGCCAGCAGCGAGCTCGGGGACAGGTACGACAATGAGCAGTTCTTC. Translated: CASSELGDRYDNEQFF.

A single count supports this clone. V usage is TRBV19 and J usage is TRBJ1-4; no clear D. Between the trimmed V and J ends, which lost 10 bases and 8 bases, there was a span of 11 bases. The CDR3 totals 11 residues. The germline gives CDR1 LNHDA, CDR2 SQIVND (reference sequence). In DNA form, the CDR3 reads TGTGCCACGAGGACGGGAGAAAAACTGTTTTTT. This sequence encodes CATRTGEKLFF.

CDR3 loop: CASSLGQGFTEAFF. The CDR3 DNA reads as TGCGCCAGCAGCTTGGGACAGGGATTCACTGAAGCTTTCTTT. The V gene is TRBV5-1, the J gene TRBJ1-1; 7 bases align to TRBD1. The V and J ends lost 0 bases and 4 bases, in that order; junction bases with no gene match: 3. The CDR3 spans 14 residues. Germline V gene data show CDR1 as SGHRS and CDR2 as YFSETQ.

This sequence joins TRBV29-1 and TRBJ1-1; the D is unclear. This CDR3 comprises 12 residues. Looked up from germline, CDR1 is SQVTM and CDR2 is ANQGSEA. V was clipped by 3 bases and J by 4 bases, with 9 bases between them. The CDR3 is CSVDAVGTEAFF. CDR3 DNA: TGCAGCGTTGACGCGGTGGGCACTGAAGCTTTCTTT. The whole variable domain, filled in from reference TRBV29-1 and TRBJ1-1, reads SAVISQKPSRDICQRGTSLTIQCQVDSQVTMMFWYRQQPGQSLTLIATANQGSEATYESGFVIDKFPISRPNLTFSTLTVSNMSPEDSSIYLCSVDAVGTEAFFGQGTRLTVV.

The rearrangement joins TRBV4-1 to TRBJ1-6; 8 bases align to TRBD1. The CDR3 is 16 residues long. The V segment lost 4 bases and the J segment 7 bases; nucleotides outside the gene matches: 9. Germline values: CDR1 MGHRA, CDR2 YSYEKL. This CDR3 reads CASSLGQGAPNSPLHF. In DNA, the CDR3 is TGCGCCAGCAGCCTCGGACAGGGCGCCCCCAATTCACCCCTCCACTTT.

The rearrangement uses TRBV7-2 and TRBJ2-5; 14 bases are a match to TRBD2. The CDR3 extends over 19 amino acids. V gave up 1 base and J gave up 2 bases; unmatched junction bases: 9. Germline V gene lookup returns CDR1 SGHTA and CDR2 FQGNSA. This CDR3 is CASSLGRLAGGKRQETQYF. In DNA form, the CDR3 reads TGTGCCAGCAGCTTAGGTCGACTAGCGGGAGGGAAAAGACAAGAGACCCAGTACTTC. The whole variable domain, filled in from reference TRBV7-2 and TRBJ2-5, reads GAGVSQSPSNKVTEKGKDVELRCDPISGHTALYWYRQSLGQGLEFLIYFQGNSAPDKSGLPSDRFSAERTGGSVSTLTIQRTQQEDSAVYLCASSLGRLAGGKRQETQYFGPGTRLLVL.

V gene TRBV6-5 combines with J gene TRBJ1-1; D is ambiguous. V lost 5 bases to trimming and J lost 2 bases, with 12 bases between them. Germline loops: CDR1 MNHEY, CDR2 SVGAGI. The CDR3 loop spans 14 amino acids. The CDR3 nucleotides read TGTGCCAGCAGTACCAGACGACTAAACACTGAAGCTTTCTTT. It translates to CASSTRRLNTEAFF.